These T cell receptor beta chains were read from a single sample in a study of shared T cell receptors in the human thymus. Data came from immunoSEQ multiplex PCR; TCRdb stores just in-frame clones and leaves some out. The sample yields more than 550,000 clones, 80% to 90% seen once. In addition, the sample was reused for a study of human thymus T cells.

The source material was thymocytes. The receptors were gathered from a girl under three years old with a congenital heart defect. Each CDR3 is given with its conserved first and last residue. A D gene is named only where the DNA matches it firmly. Size is omitted from some rows. Given values are once, few, many or a class for expanded clones.

v_call	d_call	j_call	clone_size	cdr3_length	cdr3_nt	cdr3_aa
TRBV27	TRBD1	TRBJ2-7	-	14	TGTGCCAGCAGCCTTACCGGGACAGGGGGCGAGCAGTACTTC	CASSLTGTGGEQYF
TRBV4-1	TRBD2	TRBJ2-1	few	19	TGCGCCAGCAGCCAACTCTGGGAGCTAGCGGGTCCTCCCGGGGATGAGCAGTTCTTC	CASSQLWELAGPPGDEQFF
TRBV5-1	-	TRBJ2-2	-	15	TGCGCCAGCAGCTTGGAGCAGGGGTTGGCCGGGGAGCTGTTTTTT	CASSLEQGLAGELFF
TRBV7-9	-	TRBJ2-1	-	15	TGTGCCAGCAGCTCCGGGACTCTTTCCTACAATGAGCAGTTCTTC	CASSSGTLSYNEQFF
TRBV18	-	TRBJ1-1	-	18	TGTGCCAGCTCACCTCGGACTAGGTCTGAAGGGTGGGACACTGAAGCTTTCTTT	CASSPRTRSEGWDTEAFF
TRBV10-3	TRBD2	TRBJ2-3	once	14	TGTGCCATCAGTCGGGGGGGCGGCACAGATACGCAGTATTTT	CAISRGGGTDTQYF
TRBV27	TRBD1	TRBJ1-6	-	14	TGTGCCAGCAGTGGGACAGCGAATAATTCACCCCTCCACTTT	CASSGTANNSPLHF
TRBV28	TRBD1	TRBJ2-1	-	16	TGTGCCAGCAGTTCGCAGAACCGAACAGGGGCATATGAGCAGTTCTTC	CASSSQNRTGAYEQFF
TRBV12-5	TRBD1	TRBJ1-1	few	16	TGTGCTAGTGGTTTGGATCGACAGGGGGCCGGGGTGGAAGCTTTCTTT	CASGLDRQGAGVEAFF
TRBV10-3	-	TRBJ2-5	once	14	TGTGCCATCATGTCAGGGGAACGTTCGGAGACCCAGTACTTC	CAIMSGERSETQYF
TRBV28	-	TRBJ1-1	-	15	TGTGCCAGCAGTTCCCTCCTCAGGATGAACACTGAAGCTTTCTTT	CASSSLLRMNTEAFF
TRBV10-3	TRBD1	TRBJ1-1	-	13	TGTGCCATCAGTGGGGACAGCCACACTGAAGCTTTCTTT	CAISGDSHTEAFF
TRBV19	-	TRBJ2-7	-	15	TGTGCCAGTAGTATAGGAACACAGTCAACCTACGAGCAGTACTTC	CASSIGTQSTYEQYF
TRBV27	TRBD1	TRBJ2-3	-	14	TGTGCCACCGGGGACAGGTGCCATTTAGATACGCAGTATTTT	CATGDRCHLDTQYF
TRBV2	-	TRBJ1-2	-	15	TGTGCCAGCAGTGCTACATCTACCGAGGCCTATGGCTACACCTTC	CASSATSTEAYGYTF
TRBV6-5	-	TRBJ1-4	-	14	TGTGCCAGCAGTATTGGGAGTGGGAGTGAAAAACTGTTTTTT	CASSIGSGSEKLFF
TRBV30	TRBD2	TRBJ2-3	-	22	TGTGCCTGGAGACTTTGGGAGGCGGCTAGCGGGGCTCCAGCGGACTACACAGATACGCAGTATTTT	CAWRLWEAASGAPADYTDTQYF
TRBV7-9	TRBD2	TRBJ2-3	-	13	TGTGCCAGCTTCTCCTGGGGGGGGAATACGCAGTATTTT	CASFSWGGNTQYF
TRBV11-2	-	TRBJ2-7	-	15	TGTGCCAGCAGCATAAAAAACAGGGATTCCTACGAGCAGTACTTC	CASSIKNRDSYEQYF
TRBV12-5	-	TRBJ1-1	few	15	TGTGCTAGTGGTTTGTTAAGGCGGGGTTGCACTGAAGCTTTCTTT	CASGLLRRGCTEAFF
TRBV28	TRBD1	TRBJ1-1	-	13	TGTGCCAGCAGTTTAACGGGACAGGGGAAAGCTTTCTTT	CASSLTGQGKAFF
TRBV19	-	TRBJ1-5	few	13	TGTGCCAGTAGCCGTAAGCAGGTTCCAGCCCAGCATTTT	CASSRKQVPAQHF
TRBV6-4	TRBD1	TRBJ1-2	once	15	TGTGCCAGCAGTGGGGGGACAGAAGCTAACTATGGCTACACCTTC	CASSGGTEANYGYTF
TRBV7-8	TRBD2	TRBJ2-7	-	15	TGTGCCAGCAGCTTATCAAGGTCGGGGGGGCGTCGGCAGTACTTC	CASSLSRSGGRRQYF
TRBV2	TRBD1	TRBJ2-4	-	14	TGTGCCAGCAGCCTACAGGGGGCCAAAAACATTCAGTACTTC	CASSLQGAKNIQYF
TRBV25-1	TRBD1	TRBJ2-1	once	15	TGTGCCAGCAGCCGAGACAGGGGGATAGTCAATGAGCAGTTCTTC	CASSRDRGIVNEQFF
TRBV10-3	TRBD2	TRBJ2-5	-	15	TGTGCCATCAGATCAGGACTAGCGGGGCAAGAGACCCAGTACTTC	CAIRSGLAGQETQYF
TRBV7-4	-	TRBJ2-7	few	14	TGTGCCAGCAGCCCACGAGGGTCTCACTACGAGCAGTACTTC	CASSPRGSHYEQYF
TRBV4-1	TRBD2	TRBJ2-7	-	14	TGCGCCAGCAGCCAGGCGGGAGCACCTTACGAGCAGTACTTC	CASSQAGAPYEQYF
TRBV6-6	-	TRBJ2-1	-	16	TGTGCCAGCAGTTTCCTGACACCGCCCTTAGACAATGAGCAGTTCTTC	CASSFLTPPLDNEQFF
TRBV5-4	-	TRBJ2-1	-	16	TGTGCCAGCAGCGGAACGCGGGGGCGGAACTACAATGAGCAGTTCTTC	CASSGTRGRNYNEQFF
TRBV30	-	TRBJ2-7	-	14	TGTGCCTGGAGTGTAACGGCCAGGTCCTACGAGCAGTACTTC	CAWSVTARSYEQYF
TRBV5-4	-	TRBJ1-2	-	14	TGTGCCATACGGACACCCGAAACTATTTATGGCTACACCTTC	CAIRTPETIYGYTF
TRBV18	TRBD1	TRBJ2-5	-	13	TGTGCCAGCTTCTCCCAGGGGGCAGAGACCCAGTACTTC	CASFSQGAETQYF
TRBV9	-	TRBJ2-3	-	16	TGTGCCAGCAGCGTAGTCCCAGGGGCTAGCACAGATACGCAGTATTTT	CASSVVPGASTDTQYF
TRBV5-1	TRBD1	TRBJ1-4	-	14	TGCGCCAGCAGCCCTGGACAGGGTTATGAAAAACTGTTTTTT	CASSPGQGYEKLFF
TRBV14	TRBD1	TRBJ2-7	-	18	TGTGCCAGCAGCTTAGCGGATGCCGGGACAGGAAATTCCTACGAGCAGTACTTC	CASSLADAGTGNSYEQYF
TRBV5-1	-	TRBJ2-7	once	16	TGCGCCAGCAGCTTGGGTGGGGGCGGGAGACCCTACGAGCAGTACTTC	CASSLGGGGRPYEQYF
TRBV30	-	TRBJ1-6	-	11	TGTGCCTGGAGAGGGGAATCACCCCTCCACTTT	CAWRGESPLHF
TRBV6-6	TRBD1	TRBJ2-3	-	15	TGTGCCAGCAGCAAAGAGACAGGGAGCACAGATACGCAGTATTTT	CASSKETGSTDTQYF
TRBV10-3	TRBD2	TRBJ2-3	-	14	TGTGCCAGCAGACTAGCGGGGGCCACAGATACGCAGTATTTT	CASRLAGATDTQYF
TRBV5-1	-	TRBJ2-4	-	18	TGCGCCAGCAGCTTGGTTCGGGCGGCACCTGACTACCCGAACATTCAGTACTTC	CASSLVRAAPDYPNIQYF
TRBV2	TRBD1	TRBJ1-2	-	15	TGTGCCAGCATTCAGGACAGGGGGAGCTCCTATGGCTACACCTTC	CASIQDRGSSYGYTF
TRBV27	-	TRBJ1-3	-	15	TGTGCCAGCAGTTTATCGTTAGTCTCTGGAAACACCATATATTTT	CASSLSLVSGNTIYF
TRBV7-2	TRBD1	TRBJ1-1	-	16	TGTGCCAGCAGCCCTCTGACAGGGGCCGGGGCTGGGGAAGCTTTCTTT	CASSPLTGAGAGEAFF
TRBV4-1	-	TRBJ1-6	-	15	TGCGCCAGCAGCCAAGAGGTATTGTCGGATTCACCCCTCCACTTT	CASSQEVLSDSPLHF
TRBV29-1	-	TRBJ1-3	once	12	TGCAGCGCCGGGGGGCCTGGAAACACCATATATTTT	CSAGGPGNTIYF
TRBV4-1	TRBD1	TRBJ2-7	-	18	TGCGCCAGCAGCCAAAGGGAGGTGGACAGGGATCAAACCTACGAGCAGTACTTC	CASSQREVDRDQTYEQYF